This T cell receptor (beta chain) was recorded in a study of cytomegalovirus exposure and HLA in healthy donors (dated by TCRdb to about 2017). Background on the whole study: An earlier analysis of about 560 of the donors reported about 300 Gb of sequence data and 100 million to 120 million unique TCR beta sequences obtained from about 179 million T cells. Around 320 gigabases of sequencing data and 78 million or so unique TCR sequences were included in an early release covering over 600 HLA-typed donors. Among the approximately 420 genotyped donors, approximately 76% belonged to the genetic ancestry cluster associated with self-reported Caucasian donors. The aim of the study was to test whether cataloging public T cell receptors could identify signatures of past pathogen exposure. The study profiled the T cell repertoires of around 700 subjects by immunosequencing and related them to cytomegalovirus serostatus. Besides the first cohort of 500 to 700 subjects, a separate validation cohort made up of over 95 different subjects was used. The study combined high-throughput TCR immunosequencing, statistical association of individual TCRs with disease status, and machine learning to predict cytomegalovirus infection status. To study patterns of TCR occurrence, a later analysis re-analyzed previously published TCR beta repertoires from hundreds of donors and added high-resolution HLA genotyping. In the later analysis, no new phenotypic data were used to find candidate immune exposures; instead, reliance was placed on TCR beta sequences and their occurrence across donors. To decide whether each TCR beta V gene segment behaved as functional or pseudogenic, an earlier analysis of approximately 620 of the donors relied on high-throughput TCR beta sequencing. Donor age, sex, ethnicity and CMV serostatus were compiled alongside the repertoire data. A later genetic analysis took genome-wide SNP genotypes for about three fifths of the roughly 700 donors and used that subset as a discovery cohort. All discovery cohort repertoires had been generated using a single sequencing platform. Class I and class II HLA loci were covered by the typing at four-digit resolution. Typing coverage varied by locus: roughly 620-640 donors for A, B, C, DRB1 and DQB1; roughly 510 for DQA1; some 610 for DPA1; more than 450 for DPB1. A handful of DR-DQ haplotypes were handled as single units for association and clustering because linkage in the cohort was strong. Among 350 to 400 genotyped donors of the cohort, an average of about 240,000 unique TCR beta nucleotide sequences were sequenced per donor, roughly a sixth of them non-productive. The paper's findings and limits, for the study overall: Approximately 16 rarely observed V segments, including chromosome 9 orphons, were excluded from the earlier analysis of several hundred of the donors because counts were too low. When HLA alleles, especially DR and DQ, strongly co-occurred, TCR associations were difficult to assign to individual alleles. In a later genetic analysis, a missense DCLRE1C variant was associated with V-gene and J-gene trimming of TCR beta chains, and the association was replicated in an independent cohort. HLA typing was unavailable for some donors at each locus, so association tests used only the typed subset. The authors suggested that the approach could potentially be extended to other disease states and immunological phenotypes. Presence/absence analyses assumed roughly uniform sequencing depth across donors, an assumption that may not hold. A group of highly shared sequence variants was considered likely to be a technical artifact of the sequencing pipeline. In an earlier analysis of approximately 590 of the donors, most TCR beta V segments appeared in productive rearrangements about 87% or about 30% of the time, broadly matching IMGT annotations. This cohort had only TCR beta chains sequenced, and the lack of alpha or paired-chain data limited which features could be detected. In both the original and validation cohorts, the classifier was reported to diagnose cytomegalovirus status with high specificity and sensitivity. In a later analysis, about 17,000 TCR beta sequences were associated with specific HLA alleles at a false discovery rate of 0.05. According to a later analysis, parvovirus B19, influenza, CMV and Epstein-Barr virus appeared linked to several top co-occurrence clusters. Most TCR sequences were observed very rarely across donors, whereas some public TCRs were present in many individuals. Immune exposure information for the cohort was limited to CMV serostatus. Correlated functional status among segregating V segments might be attributable to linkage disequilibrium, but an unknown experimental factor could not be ruled out. Compared with the 666-donor mean, donors in an Asian-associated ancestry cluster had fewer N-insertions in productive TCRs, according to a later genetic analysis. Some IMGT-functional V segments, including TRBV6-2 and TRBV6-3, could not be distinguished by the 87-base-pair reads and were therefore excluded. In a later analysis, HLA-associated TCR beta chains showed more clonal expansion and lower generation probabilities than non-associated chains that were equally common. In the study, some 160 TCR beta chains were listed as associated with cytomegalovirus. A further reported finding was that TCR beta sequences accurately predicted the HLA-A and HLA-B alleles for most subjects in the first cohort. A later analysis found that TCR association rates varied across HLA loci, with DRB1 alleles showing the most associated TCRs and HLA-C alleles the fewest. In vitro tests confirmed that a few of the cytomegalovirus-associated TCR beta chains recognize cytomegalovirus antigens. Most CMV-associated TCR beta chains appeared to be HLA-restricted in a later analysis, and the HLA associations seemed to be driven largely by CMV exposure.

Library preparation was by the immunoSEQ multiplex PCR assay. For the multiplex PCR, a mixture combining 60 forward primers for TCR Vbeta segments and 13 reverse primers for TCR Jbeta segments was used. Amplification of the CDR3 region of rearranged TCR beta genes was performed with a multiplex PCR assay on genomic DNA. The Illumina HiSeq System was used to sequence the amplified TCR beta libraries as 87-base-pair reads. In the original analysis: Across the 600 to 700 repertoires, a later analysis counted 60 million to 90 million unique TCR beta chains, roughly 11 million of which were shared by at least two donors. A nearest-neighbor algorithm error-corrected the raw reads and collapsed the reads into unique sequences, merging closely related sequences to remove PCR and sequencing errors. V, D and J gene segments were assigned by aligning CDR3 sequences to IMGT reference sequences. For a sequence to be retained, a match of at least six nucleotides was required to both a V gene segment and a J gene segment. Rearrangements were called productive when the CDR3 lacked stop codons and stayed in frame with V and J; all others were non-productive. CDR3 was defined by IMGT convention, running from the second conserved V-encoded cysteine to the conserved J-encoded phenylalanine. The earlier analysis of about 620 of the donors excluded sequences that lacked an unambiguous match to a single V gene segment. In an earlier analysis of approximately 590 of the donors, V segments were called functional above 56.7% productive rearrangements and were called segregating when the between-donor standard deviation exceeded 5%. To diagnose cytomegalovirus status from the catalog of TCR beta chain sequences, a statistical classification framework was built. In a later analysis, TCR nucleotide sequences were compared against IMGT/GENE-DB human TR gene sequences so that V and J genes could be assigned. In a later analysis, CDR3 sequences and most-parsimonious VDJ recombination scenarios were assigned using the TCRdist pipeline. In a later analysis, every TCR beta chain was defined by the combination of its CDR3 amino acid sequence and its V-gene family, and reads without a unique V-gene family were dropped. A later analysis removed 550 to 650 highly shared, low-generation-probability nucleotide sequences to deal with suspected cross-contamination and a sequencing artifact. For each public chain, a later analysis derived a clonal expansion index from normalized ranks of inferred template counts within each repertoire. Generation probabilities in a later analysis came from a VDJ recombination model fitted to out-of-frame rearrangements, and those results were checked against IGoR. A later analysis scored TCR-TCR, TCR-HLA and TCR-CMV co-occurrence with hypergeometric tests, applying a repertoire-size bias correction to TCR pairs. False discovery rates were estimated in a later analysis by permuting HLA or CMV assignments 20 times. A later analysis grouped co-occurring TCRs with DBSCAN, adding TCRdist sequence similarity when clustering within HLA-allele-positive subsets. Repertoires with fewer than 30,000 or more than 120,000 public chains, plus five repertoires with anomalous nucleotide sharing, were excluded from co-occurrence clustering. The table comes from immuneACCESS by way of TCRdb, which keeps in-frame sequences with V and J called. Part of the clones is missing from these tables; in studies checked, under half for an unresolved V gene and the rest for unknown reasons. V, J and clone size were drawn from that table, and D and trimming were deduced from the DNA. The sample table shows around 150,000 clones, and approximately 71% are seen once. Under 2.5% of the sample is in the top ten clones.

The cohort comprised around 700 healthy bone marrow donors. At the time of sampling, all cohort members were nominally healthy, though unrecorded immune exposures were likely present. The donor was CMV seronegative and belonged to the group of around 400 seronegative cohort members. A peripheral blood sample was collected from each donor, and TCR beta sequencing was performed on peripheral blood mononuclear cells. Genomic DNA extraction from the blood cell samples was performed with the Qiagen DNeasy Blood Extraction Kit. A distance of 16 bases separates the germline ends of V and J, which lose 5 bases and 5 bases respectively. Reading from cysteine to phenylalanine, the CDR3 counts 15 amino acids. Only the CDR3 DNA is retained, 45 bases long and in frame from the first base. Via the germline V gene (reference sequence), CDR1 is LNHDA and CDR2 SQIVND. Comment on this clone: This clone's antigen is unknown. Base qualities are not provided; no much larger clone lies one nucleotide away.

The chain couples TRBV19 to TRBJ1-5; no D gene can be assigned with confidence. Source material: PBMCs. The sequence came from a man aged 25-45 years in good health and CMV-seronegative. The DNA reads TGTGCCAGTAGTCCCCCCCTACCCCATCATCAGCCCCAGCATTTT. Its protein product is CASSPPLPHHQPQHF.